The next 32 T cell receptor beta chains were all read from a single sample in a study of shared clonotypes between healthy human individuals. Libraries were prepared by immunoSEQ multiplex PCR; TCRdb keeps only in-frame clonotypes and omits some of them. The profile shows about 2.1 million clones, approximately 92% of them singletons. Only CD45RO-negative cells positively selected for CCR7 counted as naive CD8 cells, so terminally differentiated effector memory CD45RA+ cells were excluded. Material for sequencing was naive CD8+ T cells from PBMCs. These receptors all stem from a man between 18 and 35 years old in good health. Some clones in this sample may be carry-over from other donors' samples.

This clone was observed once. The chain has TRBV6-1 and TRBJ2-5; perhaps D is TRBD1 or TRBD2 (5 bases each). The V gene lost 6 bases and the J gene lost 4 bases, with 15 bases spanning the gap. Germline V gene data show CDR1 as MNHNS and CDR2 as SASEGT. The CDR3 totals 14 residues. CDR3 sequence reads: CASRRAGRGETQYF. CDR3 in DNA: TGTGCCAGCAGGAGGGCAGGGAGAGGAGAGACCCAGTACTTC.

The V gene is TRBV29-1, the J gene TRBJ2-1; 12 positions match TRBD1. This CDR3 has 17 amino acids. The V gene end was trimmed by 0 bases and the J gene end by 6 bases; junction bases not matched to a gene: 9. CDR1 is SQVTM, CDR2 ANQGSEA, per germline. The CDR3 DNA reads TGCAGCGTTGAAGATCGCGGGGGACAGGGGGCCGTCAATGAGCAGTTCTTC. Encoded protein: CSVEDRGGQGAVNEQFF.

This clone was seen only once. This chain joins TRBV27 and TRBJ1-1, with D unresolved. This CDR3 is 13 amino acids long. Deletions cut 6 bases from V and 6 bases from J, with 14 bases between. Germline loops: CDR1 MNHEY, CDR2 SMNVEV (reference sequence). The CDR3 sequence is CASRSVGIAEAFF. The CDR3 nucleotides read TGTGCCAGCAGATCCGTGGGGATTGCTGAAGCTTTCTTT.

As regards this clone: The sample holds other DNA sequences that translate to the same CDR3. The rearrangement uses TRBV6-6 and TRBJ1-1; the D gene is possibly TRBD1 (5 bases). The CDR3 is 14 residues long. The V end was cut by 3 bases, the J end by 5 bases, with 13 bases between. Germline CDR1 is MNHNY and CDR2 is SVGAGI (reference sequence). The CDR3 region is CASSYSEGDTEAFF. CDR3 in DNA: TGTGCCAGCAGTTATTCAGAAGGGGATACTGAAGCTTTCTTT.

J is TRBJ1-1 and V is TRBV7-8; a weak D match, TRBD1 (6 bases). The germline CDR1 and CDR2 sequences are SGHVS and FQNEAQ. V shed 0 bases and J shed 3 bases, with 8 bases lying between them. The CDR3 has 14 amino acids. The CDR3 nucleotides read TGTGCCAGCAGCTTAGCGGGGGCGGACACTGAAGCTTTCTTT. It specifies CASSLAGADTEAFF.

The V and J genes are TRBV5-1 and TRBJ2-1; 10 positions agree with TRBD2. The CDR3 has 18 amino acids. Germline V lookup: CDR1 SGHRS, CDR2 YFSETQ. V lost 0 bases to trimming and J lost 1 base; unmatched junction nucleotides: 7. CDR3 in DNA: TGCGCCAGCAGCTTGGAACTAGCGGGACCGAATTCCTACAATGAGCAGTTCTTC. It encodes CASSLELAGPNSYNEQFF.

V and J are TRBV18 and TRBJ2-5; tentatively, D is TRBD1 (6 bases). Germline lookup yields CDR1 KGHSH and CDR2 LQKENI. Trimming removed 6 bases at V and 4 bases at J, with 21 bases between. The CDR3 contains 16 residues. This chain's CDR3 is CASSPTPYREGETQYF. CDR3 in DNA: TGTGCCAGCTCGCCCACACCTTACAGGGAAGGAGAGACCCAGTACTTC.

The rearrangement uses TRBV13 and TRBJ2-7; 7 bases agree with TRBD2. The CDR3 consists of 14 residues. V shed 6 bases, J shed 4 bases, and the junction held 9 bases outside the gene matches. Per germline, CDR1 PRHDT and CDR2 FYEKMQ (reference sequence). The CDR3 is CASSPGLVGYEQYF. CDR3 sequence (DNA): TGTGCCAGCAGTCCAGGACTAGTAGGATACGAGCAGTACTTC.

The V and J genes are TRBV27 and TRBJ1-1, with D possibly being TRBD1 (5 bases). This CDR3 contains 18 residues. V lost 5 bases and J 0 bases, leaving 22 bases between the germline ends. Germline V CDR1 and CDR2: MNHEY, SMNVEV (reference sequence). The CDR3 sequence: CASSQLPGPLSMNTEAFF. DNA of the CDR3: TGTGCCAGCAGTCAACTACCGGGACCACTTTCCATGAACACTGAAGCTTTCTTT.

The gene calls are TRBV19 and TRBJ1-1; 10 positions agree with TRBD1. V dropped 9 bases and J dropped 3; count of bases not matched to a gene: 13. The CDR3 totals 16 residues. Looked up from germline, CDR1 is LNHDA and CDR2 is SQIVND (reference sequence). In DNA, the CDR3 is TGTGCCAGCAAACGGGACAGGGGAGTGGCTCACACTGAAGCTTTCTTT. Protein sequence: CASKRDRGVAHTEAFF.

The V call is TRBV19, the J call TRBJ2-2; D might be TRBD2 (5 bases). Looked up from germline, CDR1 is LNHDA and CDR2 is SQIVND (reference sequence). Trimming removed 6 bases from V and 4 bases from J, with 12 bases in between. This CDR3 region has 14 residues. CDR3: CASRDRGITGELFF. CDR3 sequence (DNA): TGTGCCAGTAGAGATCGAGGGATCACCGGGGAGCTGTTTTTT.

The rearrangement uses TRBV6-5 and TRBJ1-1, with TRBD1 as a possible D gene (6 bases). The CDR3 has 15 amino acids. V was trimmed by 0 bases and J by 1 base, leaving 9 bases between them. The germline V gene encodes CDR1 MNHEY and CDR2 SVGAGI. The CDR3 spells CASSYSGQSNTEAFF. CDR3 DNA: TGTGCCAGCAGTTACTCGGGACAATCGAACACTGAAGCTTTCTTT.

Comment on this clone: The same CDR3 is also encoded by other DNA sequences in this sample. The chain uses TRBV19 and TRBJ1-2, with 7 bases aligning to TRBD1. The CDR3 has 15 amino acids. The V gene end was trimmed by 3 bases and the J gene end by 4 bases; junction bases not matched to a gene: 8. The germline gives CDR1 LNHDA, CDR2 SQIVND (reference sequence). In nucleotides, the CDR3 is TGTGCCAGTAGTATCGACAGGGAAGGAGTCTATGGCTACACCTTC. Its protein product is CASSIDREGVYGYTF.

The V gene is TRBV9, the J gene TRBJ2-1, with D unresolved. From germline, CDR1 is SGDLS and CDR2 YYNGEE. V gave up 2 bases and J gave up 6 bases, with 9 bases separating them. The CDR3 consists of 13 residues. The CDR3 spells CASSVGHLNEQFF. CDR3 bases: TGTGCCAGCAGCGTCGGGCACCTCAATGAGCAGTTCTTC.

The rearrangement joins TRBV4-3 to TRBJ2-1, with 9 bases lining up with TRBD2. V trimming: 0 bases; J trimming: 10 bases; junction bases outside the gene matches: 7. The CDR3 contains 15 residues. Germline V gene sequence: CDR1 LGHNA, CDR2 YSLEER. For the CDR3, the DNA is TGCGCCAGCAGCCAAGAGTGGGGCCTAGCGGGAGAGCAGTTCTTC. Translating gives CASSQEWGLAGEQFF.

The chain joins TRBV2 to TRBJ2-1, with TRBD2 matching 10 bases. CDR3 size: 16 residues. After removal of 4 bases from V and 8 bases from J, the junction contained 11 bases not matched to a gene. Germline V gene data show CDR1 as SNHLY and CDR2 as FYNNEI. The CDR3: CASSGETSGSSYEQFF. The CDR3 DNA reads TGTGCCAGCAGTGGGGAGACTAGCGGGTCTAGCTATGAGCAGTTCTTC. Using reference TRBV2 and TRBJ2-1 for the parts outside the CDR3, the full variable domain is EPEVTQTPSHQVTQMGQEVILRCVPISNHLYFYWYRQILGQKVEFLVSFYNNEISEKSEIFDDQFSVERPDGSNFTLKIRSTKLEDSAMYFCASSGETSGSSYEQFFGPGTRLTVL.

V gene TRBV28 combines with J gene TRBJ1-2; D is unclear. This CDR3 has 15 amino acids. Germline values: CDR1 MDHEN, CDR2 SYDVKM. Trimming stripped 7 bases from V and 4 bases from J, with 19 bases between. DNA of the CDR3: TGTGCCAGCACCCCGGGGTCGGCCATTATCTATGGCTACACCTTC. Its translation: CASTPGSAIIYGYTF.

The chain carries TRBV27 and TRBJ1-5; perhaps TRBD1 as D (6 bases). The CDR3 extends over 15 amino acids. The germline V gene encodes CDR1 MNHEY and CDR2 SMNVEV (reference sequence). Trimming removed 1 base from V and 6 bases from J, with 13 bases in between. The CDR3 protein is CASSLLGAGGQPQHF. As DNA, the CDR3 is TGTGCCAGCAGTTTATTGGGGGCAGGAGGTCAGCCCCAGCATTTT.

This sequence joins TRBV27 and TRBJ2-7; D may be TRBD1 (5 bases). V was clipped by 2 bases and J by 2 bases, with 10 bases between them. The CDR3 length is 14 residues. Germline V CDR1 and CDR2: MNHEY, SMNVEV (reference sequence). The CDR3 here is CASSLGHSTYEQYF. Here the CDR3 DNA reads TGTGCCAGCAGTTTAGGACACTCGACCTACGAGCAGTACTTC.

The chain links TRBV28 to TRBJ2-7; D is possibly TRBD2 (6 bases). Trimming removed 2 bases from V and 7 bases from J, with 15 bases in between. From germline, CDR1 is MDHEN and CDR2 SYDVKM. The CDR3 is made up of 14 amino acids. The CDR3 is CASSLRGGRDEQYF. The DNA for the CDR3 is TGTGCCAGCAGTTTAAGAGGAGGGCGAGATGAGCAGTACTTC.

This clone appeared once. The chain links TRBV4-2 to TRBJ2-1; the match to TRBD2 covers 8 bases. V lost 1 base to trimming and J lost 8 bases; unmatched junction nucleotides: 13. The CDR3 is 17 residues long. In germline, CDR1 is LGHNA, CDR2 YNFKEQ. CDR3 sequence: CASSQGGRAGVNDEQFF. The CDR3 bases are TGTGCCAGCAGCCAAGGGGGGAGAGCGGGAGTTAATGATGAGCAGTTCTTC.

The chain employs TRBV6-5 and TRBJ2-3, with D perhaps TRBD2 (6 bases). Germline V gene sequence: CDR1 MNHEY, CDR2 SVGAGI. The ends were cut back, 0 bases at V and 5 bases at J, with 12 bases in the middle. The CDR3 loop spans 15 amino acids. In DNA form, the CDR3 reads TGTGCCAGCAGTTACTCGAGAAAGGGAGGAGATACGCAGTATTTT. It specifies CASSYSRKGGDTQYF.

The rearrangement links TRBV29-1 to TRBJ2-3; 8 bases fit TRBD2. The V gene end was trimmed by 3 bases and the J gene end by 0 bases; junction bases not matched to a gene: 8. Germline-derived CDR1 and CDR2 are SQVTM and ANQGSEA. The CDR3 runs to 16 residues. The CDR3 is CSVDPRAGASTDTQYF. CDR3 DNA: TGCAGCGTTGACCCTAGAGCGGGGGCTAGCACAGATACGCAGTATTTT.

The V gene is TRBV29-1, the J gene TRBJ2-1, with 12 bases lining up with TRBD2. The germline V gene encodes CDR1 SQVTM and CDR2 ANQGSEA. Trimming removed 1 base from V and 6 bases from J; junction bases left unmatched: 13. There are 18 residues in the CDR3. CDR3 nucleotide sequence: TGCAGCGTTGAAGGAGGTCTAGCGGGAGGGCCGTCTGTCAATGAGCAGTTCTTC. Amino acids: CSVEGGLAGGPSVNEQFF.

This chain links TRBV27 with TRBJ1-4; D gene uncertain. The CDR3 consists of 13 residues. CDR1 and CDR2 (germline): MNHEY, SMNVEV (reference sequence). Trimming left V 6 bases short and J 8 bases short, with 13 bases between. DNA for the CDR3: TGTGCCAGCAGGGTCCTGGACGGAGAAAAACTGTTTTTT. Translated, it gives CASRVLDGEKLFF.

CDR3 loop: CASSQEMASGFFANTGELFF. CDR3 bases: TGTGCCAGCAGCCAAGAAATGGCTAGCGGGTTTTTCGCGAACACCGGGGAGCTGTTTTTT. V gene TRBV4-2 combines with J gene TRBJ2-2; the match to TRBD2 covers 8 bases. CDR3 size: 20 residues. The V and J ends lost 0 bases and 0 bases, in that order; junction bases with no gene match: 12. The germline gives CDR1 LGHNA, CDR2 YNFKEQ.

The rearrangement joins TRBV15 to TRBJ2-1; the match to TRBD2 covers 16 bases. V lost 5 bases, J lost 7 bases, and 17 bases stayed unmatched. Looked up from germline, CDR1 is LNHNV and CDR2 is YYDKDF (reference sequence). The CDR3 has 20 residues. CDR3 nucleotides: TGTGCCACCAGCGGTACCTCCGGGACTAGCGGGAGGGCCAAGTTGAATGAGCAGTTCTTC. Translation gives CATSGTSGTSGRAKLNEQFF.

In DNA, the CDR3 is TGTGCCATCACCGGGGACAGGGAGAACACCGGGGAGCTGTTTTTT. Translating gives CAITGDRENTGELFF. This sequence joins TRBV10-3 and TRBJ2-2; 9 bases are a match to TRBD1. After removal of 7 bases from V and 1 base from J, the junction contained 4 bases not matched to a gene. The CDR3 has 15 amino acids. The germline CDR1 and CDR2 sequences are ENHRY and SYGVKD.

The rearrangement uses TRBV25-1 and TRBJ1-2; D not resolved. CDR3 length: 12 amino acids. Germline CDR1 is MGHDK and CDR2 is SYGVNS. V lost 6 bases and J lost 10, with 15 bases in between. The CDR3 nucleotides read TGTGCCAGCAGGGACTCCTCCGGGTTCTACACCTTC. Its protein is CASRDSSGFYTF.

In DNA, the CDR3 is TGTGCCAGCAGCCCAAACCAGGCAACTGGGGGCTACACCTTC. Protein sequence: CASSPNQATGGYTF. V is TRBV27 and J is TRBJ1-2; D is uncertain. The CDR3 spans 14 residues. Trimming cost V 6 bases and J 8 bases, with 19 bases left between them. Germline CDR1 MNHEY, CDR2 SMNVEV (reference sequence).

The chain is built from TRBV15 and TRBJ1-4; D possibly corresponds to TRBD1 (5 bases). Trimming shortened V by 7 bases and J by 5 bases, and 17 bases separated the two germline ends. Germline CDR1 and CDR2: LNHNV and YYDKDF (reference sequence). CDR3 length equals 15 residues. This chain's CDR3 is CATTAGGILNEKLFF. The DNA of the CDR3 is TGTGCCACCACCGCGGGGGGTATACTCAATGAAAAACTGTTTTTT.

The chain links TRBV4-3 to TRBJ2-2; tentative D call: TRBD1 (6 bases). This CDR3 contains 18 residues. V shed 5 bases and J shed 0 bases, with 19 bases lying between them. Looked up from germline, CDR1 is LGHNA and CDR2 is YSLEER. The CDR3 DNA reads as TGCGCCAGCAGCGCGACAGGACCCCCCTTCGCGAACACCGGGGAGCTGTTTTTT. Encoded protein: CASSATGPPFANTGELFF.